This T cell receptor (beta chain) appears in the sequencing data of a study of human T cells and chemical hapten exposure. About the research overall: Patch tests put 0.01% DPC on the upper back, and the results were checked at 6 days.

Time point here: pre-sensitization, week 0. Treatment: therapeutic diphenylcyclopropenone sensitization with weekly scalp DPC. Whole blood, unfractionated, served as the material for total RNA extraction. Findings of the study overall: No shift was seen in TCRs above 1 in 1000 frequency with DPC sensitization.

V lost 0 bases, J lost 0 bases, and 3 bases lay in between. CDR1 and CDR2 from the germline V gene are MNHEY and SVGAGI. The CDR3 is 13 residues long. About this clonotype itself: Its antigen remains unknown.

One entry per CDR3 protein results from TCRdb running MiXCR on the RACE reads. The profile shows under 300,000 distinct CDR3 sequences, approximately 8.4% of them singletons. The source material was whole blood, sampled in connection with sensitization to the hapten diphenylcyclopropenone (DPC). The origin of this receptor is a woman aged 40 to 50 with alopecia areata. Some clones in this sample may be carry-over from other donors' samples. The rearrangement uses TRBV6-5 and TRBJ2-7, with no clear D. CDR3 sequence (DNA): TGTGCCAGCAGTTACTCCTACTCCTACGAGCAGTACTTC. It encodes CASSYSYSYEQYF.